These 16 T cell receptor beta chains were all obtained from the same sample, sequenced in a study of blood T cell repertoires in COVID-19. Sequencing was performed with immunoSEQ multiplex PCR; in TCRdb, only in-frame clones are kept and a portion is missing. The data contain 310,000 or so clones, roughly 90% of them singletons. The sample consisted of peripheral blood. Source of these receptors: a man younger than 35 who had recovered from COVID-19.

V usage is TRBV6-1 and J usage is TRBJ1-3; TRBD1 might be the D (6 bases). V gave up 0 bases and J gave up 7 bases, with 19 bases separating them. In germline, CDR1 is MNHNS, CDR2 SASEGT. The CDR3 runs 17 residues. The CDR3 nucleotides are TGTGCCAGCAGTGAAGCGATTCAGGGGAGTACTTTGAACACCATATATTTT. Amino acids: CASSEAIQGSTLNTIYF.

This chain connects TRBV19 to TRBJ2-2, with D perhaps matching TRBD1 (5 bases). Trimming removed 1 base from V and 2 bases from J, with 11 bases in between. Germline loops: CDR1 LNHDA, CDR2 SQIVND (reference sequence). This CDR3 region has 16 residues. CDR3 DNA sequence: TGTGCCAGTAGTATAGGTTTTGGACATAACACCGGGGAGCTGTTTTTT. Protein product: CASSIGFGHNTGELFF.

The chain combines TRBV19 with TRBJ1-4; 7 positions agree with TRBD1. CDR3 length: 15 residues. The ends lost 8 bases at V and 7 bases at J; junction bases unmatched: 13. Germline V gives CDR1 LNHDA, CDR2 SQIVND (reference sequence). In DNA, the CDR3 is TGTGCCAGTCGTCTATCCGGGACAGCCTTTGAAAAACTGTTTTTT. Protein sequence: CASRLSGTAFEKLFF. The whole variable domain, filled in from reference TRBV19 and TRBJ1-4, reads DGGITQSPKYLFRKEGQNVTLSCEQNLNHDAMYWYRQDPGQGLRLIYYSQIVNDFQKGDIAEGYSVSREKKESFPLTVTSAQKNPTAFYLCASRLSGTAFEKLFFGSGTQLSVL.

V usage is TRBV23-1 and J usage is TRBJ2-5; 9 bases line up with TRBD1. TRBV23-1 is classed as an ORF, of uncertain function. CDR3 length: 17 amino acids. The V and J ends lost 6 bases and 5 bases, in that order; junction bases with no gene match: 16. The chain's CDR3 is CASRRGTGRLMGETQYF. The DNA for the CDR3 is TGCGCCAGCAGGCGCGGGACAGGGAGACTCATGGGGGAGACCCAGTACTTC.

The chain links TRBV18 to TRBJ2-3, with 9 bases fitting TRBD1. The ends lost 2 bases at V and 4 bases at J; junction bases unmatched: 1. The CDR3 totals 14 residues. Germline assignment: CDR1 KGHSH and CDR2 LQKENI. DNA for the CDR3: TGTGCCAGCTCACCAGGGACAGGGTCAGATACGCAGTATTTT. This encodes CASSPGTGSDTQYF.

The chain links TRBV11-2 to TRBJ1-2, with D tentatively TRBD1 (6 bases). The V gene lost 3 bases and the J gene lost 2 bases, with 10 bases spanning the gap. The V gene's germline CDR1 is SGHAT and CDR2 FQNNGV. The CDR3 is 14 residues long. CDR3 sequence reads: CASSLDRNNYGYTF. CDR3 DNA sequence: TGTGCCAGCAGCTTGGACAGAAACAACTATGGCTACACCTTC.

V usage is TRBV5-4 and J usage is TRBJ2-1; D ambiguous. CDR1 SGHNT and CDR2 YYREEE come from the germline V gene (reference sequence). The V and J ends lost 6 bases and 8 bases respectively, with 15 bases between them. The CDR3 contains 13 residues. CDR3 coding DNA: TGTGCCAGCACGCGTTCCGATGCGGATGAGCAGTTCTTC. It codes for CASTRSDADEQFF. Variable domain in full (rest from reference TRBV5-4 and TRBJ2-1): ETGVTQSPTHLIKTRGQQVTLRCSSQSGHNTVSWYQQALGQGPQFIFQYYREEENGRGNFPPRFSGLQFPNYSSELNVNALELDDSALYLCASTRSDADEQFFGPGTRLTVL.

The DNA for the CDR3 is TGTGCCAGCAGCTTGGCGTACAGGTGGCTTTCAGACGGGGAGCTGTTTTTT. Its translation is CASSLAYRWLSDGELFF. The chain couples TRBV5-8 to TRBJ2-2, with a weak D call TRBD1 (5 bases). V was pared by 0 bases and J by 7 bases, with 19 bases between. The germline V gene encodes CDR1 SGHTS and CDR2 YDEGEE. CDR3 length: 17 amino acids.

CDR3 nucleotide sequence: TGCAGCGTTGAATTCCGGGGGACTACAGAAGCGGGAGCGTACGAGCAGTACTTC. It specifies CSVEFRGTTEAGAYEQYF. This sequence joins TRBV29-1 and TRBJ2-7; 8 bases align to TRBD2. V lost 2 bases, J lost 4 bases, and 19 bases stayed unmatched. The CDR3 totals 18 residues. Germline V lookup: CDR1 SQVTM, CDR2 ANQGSEA.

Only a few counts were recorded for this clone. The V and J genes are TRBV18 and TRBJ2-7; 16 positions match TRBD2. The J segment lost 5 bases and the V segment lost 3 bases, leaving 10 bases of the junction unmatched. CDR3 size: 18 residues. Germline CDR1 is KGHSH and CDR2 is LQKENI. The CDR3 DNA reads TGTGCCAGCTCACCGCCGGGACTAGCGGGAGGGCCTCAGGACGAGCAGTACTTC. Translating gives CASSPPGLAGGPQDEQYF.

In nucleotides, the CDR3 is TGTGCCAGCAGCTCGTGGACAGGGGGCCTGTATGGCTACACCTTC. Translating it yields CASSSWTGGLYGYTF. V is TRBV13 and J is TRBJ1-2; 11 nucleotides align to TRBD1. V lost 4 bases and J lost 5; bases outside the gene matches: 6. Germline lookup yields CDR1 PRHDT and CDR2 FYEKMQ (reference sequence). CDR3 size: 15 residues.

The chain joins TRBV7-9 to TRBJ2-7, with D possibly TRBD2 on 6 matching bases. Trimming shortened V by 7 bases and J by 2 bases, and 18 bases separated the two germline ends. The CDR3 has 15 residues. The germline CDR1 and CDR2 sequences are SEHNR and FQNEAQ (reference sequence). In DNA, the CDR3 is TGTGCCAGCACCCCCCCGCGGGACGGGACCTACGAGCAGTACTTC. Translating it yields CASTPPRDGTYEQYF.

The gene calls are TRBV28 and TRBJ2-7; 7 positions match TRBD2. With V trimmed by 6 bases and J by 3 bases, 5 bases remained unmatched. This CDR3 comprises 13 residues. CDR1 and CDR2 from the germline V gene are MDHEN and SYDVKM. CDR3 in DNA: TGTGCCAGCAGCCCCTCGGGGGGCTACGAGCAGTACTTC. The encoded protein is CASSPSGGYEQYF.

The rearrangement uses TRBV27 and TRBJ2-1, with TRBD2 identical over 11 bases. Germline assignment: CDR1 MNHEY and CDR2 SMNVEV (reference sequence). The V gene end was trimmed by 2 bases and the J gene end by 8 bases; junction bases not matched to a gene: 5. The CDR3 consists of 15 residues. The CDR3 protein is CASSLGTSGRYEQFF. DNA of the CDR3: TGTGCCAGCAGTTTAGGAACTAGCGGGAGATATGAGCAGTTCTTC.

This chain connects TRBV7-3 to TRBJ2-2; no definite D call. Trimming removed 1 base from V and 4 bases from J, with 10 bases in between. Germline V gene lookup returns CDR1 SGHTA and CDR2 FQGTGA. This CDR3 contains 15 residues. This CDR3 is CASSLMGLGTGELFF. The CDR3, as DNA: TGTGCCAGCAGCTTAATGGGCCTGGGCACCGGGGAGCTGTTTTTT. The whole variable domain, filled in from reference TRBV7-3 and TRBJ2-2, reads GAGVSQTPSNKVTEKGKYVELRCDPISGHTALYWYRQSLGQGPEFLIYFQGTGAADDSGLPNDRFFAVRPEGSVSTLKIQRTERGDSAVYLCASSLMGLGTGELFFGEGSRLTVL.

The chain joins TRBV30 to TRBJ2-1, with 7 positions matching TRBD1. The CDR3 is made up of 14 amino acids. Germline-derived CDR1 and CDR2 are GTSNPN and SVGIG (reference sequence). J gave up 8 bases and V 4 bases, and 11 bases lay outside the gene matches. The CDR3 nucleotides read TGTGCCTGGAAGAGGGGGCCTAACGGGGATGAGCAGTTCTTC. Translated: CAWKRGPNGDEQFF.